This paragraph reports one T cell receptor (beta chain). The antigen remains undetermined. The CDR3 has 18 amino acids. CDR1 SNHLY and CDR2 FYNNEI come from the germline V gene. V dropped 2 bases and J dropped 4 bases, with 24 bases sitting between them. The entry originates in a study of a mutant IDH1 vaccine in newly diagnosed glioma. Time point meaning: week 23, last vaccination. It was 300 ug of mutant IDH1 20-mer peptide that made up each vaccine dose, given with topical imiquimod. Clones were read by immunoSEQ multiplex PCR, and TCRdb kept only the in-frame ones, dropping some. This sample has 50,000 to 65,000 clones; approximately 87% occur once, and the top ten carry under 1.5%.

The sequencing used PBMCs, collected from a glioma patient whose treatment included an IDH1 peptide vaccine. This sequence was found in a man aged 40-50 years with glioma. The chain recombines TRBV2 with TRBJ2-7; D is perhaps TRBD2 (6 bases). This chain's CDR3 is CASSESRTTLAKGYEQYF. DNA for the CDR3: TGTGCCAGCAGTGAAAGCCGCACGACTCTAGCGAAGGGGTACGAGCAGTACTTC.